The clone carrying this T cell receptor (beta chain) turned up a few times. Its antigen is currently unknown. This specimen comes from a study of response to subunit inactivated influenza vaccine. Overall study results and limits: Every seasonal influenza vaccination brings in few new T cells, the authors suggested.

The CDR3 totals 14 residues. J was trimmed by 1 base and V by 4 bases; bases with no gene match: 4. Germline loops: CDR1 SQVTM, CDR2 ANQGSEA. TCRdb fed the RT-PCR reads into MiXCR, producing one record per CDR3 protein. The table records around 790,000 distinct CDR3 sequences, about 20% of them present only once. This TCR derives from a man aged 50 or older who received an inactivated influenza vaccine. The chain links TRBV29-1 to TRBJ2-1, with 7 bases identical to TRBD2. Material: PBMCs from blood, obtained roughly 5 days after vaccination. The CDR3 DNA reads as TGCAGCGTTGGGGGCGGGGGATCCTACAATGAGCAGTTCTTC. Translated, it gives CSVGGGGSYNEQFF.